This T cell receptor (beta chain) was captured in a study of T cells in Graves' hyperthyroidism and ophthalmopathy. With regard to this clonotype: Antigen: not known.

The CDR3 regions of TCR beta were amplified from RNA transcripts. A set of HTBI primers served as the primers for a first-round RT-PCR of the TCR CDR3. TCRdb passed the multiplex PCR reads through MiXCR, listing each CDR3 protein once. The sample comprises a few hundred thousand distinct CDR3 sequences, roughly 25% of which are singletons, and roughly 70% rests with the top ten. Overall study results and limits: Blood also held most thyroid clonotypes expanded beyond 0.001.

This CDR3 is built from 12 residues. The V gene's germline CDR1 is LGHDT and CDR2 YNNKEL (reference sequence). V was cut by 0 bases and J by 9 bases, with 8 bases left in between. The receptor comes from a man between 45 and 60 years old with Graves' hyperthyroidism. The gene calls are TRBV3-1 and TRBJ1-2, with D unresolved. Sequenced material: blood. CDR3 sequence (DNA): TGTGCCAGCAGCCAAGACTCGCGTCGCTACACCTTC. Its translation is CASSQDSRRYTF. The full variable domain, its missing parts supplied by reference TRBV3-1 and TRBJ1-2, is DTAVSQTPKYLVTQMGNDKSIKCEQNLGHDTMYWYKQDSKKFLKIMFSYNNKELIINETVPNRFSPKSPDKAHLNLHINSLELGDSAVYFCASSQDSRRYTFGSGTRLTVV.